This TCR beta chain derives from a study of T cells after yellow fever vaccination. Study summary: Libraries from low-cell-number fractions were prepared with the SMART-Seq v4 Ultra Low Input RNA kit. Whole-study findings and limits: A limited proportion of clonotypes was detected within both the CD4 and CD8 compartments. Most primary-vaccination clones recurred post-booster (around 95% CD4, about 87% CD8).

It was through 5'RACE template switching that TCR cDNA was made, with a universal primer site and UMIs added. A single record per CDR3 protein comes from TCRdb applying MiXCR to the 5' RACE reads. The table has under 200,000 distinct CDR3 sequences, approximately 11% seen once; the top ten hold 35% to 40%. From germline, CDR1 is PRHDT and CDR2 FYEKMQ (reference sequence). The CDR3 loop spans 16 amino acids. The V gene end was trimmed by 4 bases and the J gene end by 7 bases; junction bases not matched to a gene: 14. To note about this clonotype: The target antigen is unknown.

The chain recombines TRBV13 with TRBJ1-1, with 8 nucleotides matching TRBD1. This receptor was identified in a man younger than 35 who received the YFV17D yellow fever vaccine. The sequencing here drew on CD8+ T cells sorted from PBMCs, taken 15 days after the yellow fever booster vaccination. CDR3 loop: CASSSDRGGKNGEAFF. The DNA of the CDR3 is TGTGCCAGCAGCTCAGACAGGGGCGGTAAGAACGGTGAAGCTTTCTTT.